The T cell receptor (beta chain) described here comes from a study of T cells in Graves' hyperthyroidism and ophthalmopathy. Whole-study context: It was at initial diagnosis, before any treatment, that peripheral blood was collected.

This clonotype has at least ten counts. The antigen is unknown. RNA transcripts were the template for amplifying TCR beta CDR3 regions. First-round RT-PCR with HTBI primers amplified the TCR CDR3 region. TCRdb reprocessed the multiplex PCR reads via MiXCR and lists one record per CDR3 protein. The sample records fewer than 250,000 distinct CDR3 sequences, around 15% being singletons. Uncontrolled infection, other autoimmune disease, pregnancy and lactation each barred patients from inclusion. The diagnoses drew upon clinical symptoms, serum thyroxine and TRAb, thyroid ultrasound and orbital computed tomography. Findings and caveats of the study: Most clonotypes that expanded in the thyroid above 0.001 also showed up in blood.

Trimming cost V 6 bases and J 1 base; bases outside gene matches: 1. CDR3 length: 12 residues. CDR1 and CDR2 (germline): SQVTM, ANQGSEA. The sequence derives from a woman under 30 with Graves' ophthalmopathy. V usage is TRBV29-1 and J usage is TRBJ1-1; 8 bases map to TRBD1. Sequenced material: blood. The DNA of the CDR3 is TGCAGCGTGACAGGGGAGAACACTGAAGCTTTCTTT. Protein product: CSVTGENTEAFF.